One and the same sample provided the 23 T cell receptor beta chains below, sequenced in a study of blood T cell repertoires in COVID-19. TCRdb's copy holds only in-frame clones and misses some; the assay was immunoSEQ multiplex PCR. Of 93,000 or so clones in the sample, 89% were seen once. The material sequenced was peripheral blood. Receptors originate from a woman of 80 years or more in a cohort sampled during active COVID-19.

The J gene is TRBJ2-7, the V gene TRBV12-3 or TRBV12-4; D is possibly TRBD1 (5 bases). The CDR3 consists of 11 residues. Trimming left V 10 bases short and J 2 bases short, with 9 bases between. CDR3 bases: TGTGCCACCGGACAAACCTACGAGCAGTACTTC. Its protein is CATGQTYEQYF.

The V and J genes are TRBV7-6 and TRBJ2-1; 9 bases match TRBD1. The CDR3 runs to 15 residues. The trim removed 6 bases at V and 6 bases at J, leaving 9 bases unmatched. Looked up from germline, CDR1 is SGHVS and CDR2 is FNYEAQ. The CDR3 nucleotides are TGTGCCAGCAGTTCGGACAGGGGCGGTTTCAATGAGCAGTTCTTC. The encoded protein is CASSSDRGGFNEQFF.

The V and J genes are TRBV5-1 and TRBJ2-7; tentatively, D is TRBD1 (6 bases). Germline CDR1 is SGHRS and CDR2 is YFSETQ. Between the trimmed V and J ends, which lost 0 bases and 5 bases, there was a span of 12 bases. This CDR3 is built from 14 residues. In DNA form, the CDR3 reads TGCGCCAGCAGCTTGGGGCAGGGGCTCAACGAGCAGTACTTC. It specifies CASSLGQGLNEQYF.

Only one count was recorded for this clone. This chain joins TRBV11-2 and TRBJ1-2, with D possibly TRBD1 on 5 matching bases. The germline V gene has CDR1 SGHAT and CDR2 FQNNGV. This CDR3 has 12 amino acids. Trimming stripped 2 bases from V and 8 bases from J, with 9 bases between. The CDR3 here is CASSLQGRGYTF. The CDR3 nucleotides are TGTGCCAGCAGCTTACAGGGTCGGGGCTACACCTTC.

This clone was counted a single time. The chain joins TRBV6-5 to TRBJ2-7; D ambiguous. This CDR3 comprises 15 residues. Germline V gives CDR1 MNHEY, CDR2 SVGAGI. V lost 1 base to trimming and J lost 2 bases, with 12 bases between them. Here the CDR3 reads CASSYFAGGTYEQYF. CDR3 coding DNA: TGTGCCAGCAGTTACTTTGCTGGCGGCACCTACGAGCAGTACTTC.

J is TRBJ2-1 and V is TRBV5-1; 7 bases fit TRBD2. Germline trimming cut 0 bases from V and 8 bases from J; bases unmatched to any gene: 11. The germline gives CDR1 SGHRS, CDR2 YFSETQ. The CDR3 covers 16 residues. CDR3 sequence reads: CASSLGRLASGDEQFF. CDR3 sequence (DNA): TGCGCCAGCAGCTTGGGAAGACTAGCTTCGGGCGATGAGCAGTTCTTC.

The rearrangement joins TRBV29-1 to TRBJ2-2; TRBD2 matches at 7 bases. The CDR3 has 12 residues. V dropped 1 base and J dropped 7; count of bases not matched to a gene: 0. Per germline, CDR1 SQVTM and CDR2 ANQGSEA. In nucleotides, the CDR3 is TGCAGCGTTGAAGCGGGGGGCGGGGAGCTGTTTTTT. This codes for CSVEAGGGELFF.

The rearrangement links TRBV7-6 to TRBJ2-3; no clear D. CDR1 and CDR2 (germline): SGHVS, FNYEAQ. CDR3 length equals 17 residues. V was cut by 1 base and J by 0 bases, with 14 bases left in between. In DNA, the CDR3 is TGTGCCAGCAGCTTAGGAGCTCTATACCCCAGCACAGATACGCAGTATTTT. This codes for CASSLGALYPSTDTQYF.

The rearrangement links TRBV7-9 to TRBJ2-1; 8 bases match TRBD1. This CDR3 is built from 14 residues. V lost 10 bases, J lost 4 bases, and 9 bases stayed unmatched. CDR1 and CDR2 (germline): SEHNR, FQNEAQ (reference sequence). The CDR3 region has the DNA TGTGCCACCCAGGAGGGACAGGTATACAATGAGCAGTTCTTC. Its translation: CATQEGQVYNEQFF. Looking up the rest from reference TRBV7-9 and TRBJ2-1 gives the full variable domain: DTGVSQNPRHKITKRGQNVTFRCDPISEHNRLYWYRQTLGQGPEFLTYFQNEAQLEKSRLLSDRFSAERPKGSFSTLEIQRTEQGDSAMYLCATQEGQVYNEQFFGPGTRLTVL.

CDR3 loop: CASSVGTSWNTIYF. The CDR3 bases are TGTGCCAGCAGCGTCGGGACTTCGTGGAACACCATATATTTT. The rearrangement joins TRBV9 to TRBJ1-3, with D possibly matching TRBD1 (5 bases). The germline CDR1 and CDR2 sequences are SGDLS and YYNGEE. This CDR3 has 14 amino acids. Trimming removed 2 bases at V and 7 bases at J, with 13 bases between.

The rearrangement uses TRBV7-2 and TRBJ2-5, with 8 bases aligning to TRBD2. The V gene's germline CDR1 is SGHTA and CDR2 FQGNSA. Germline trimming cut 3 bases from V and 5 bases from J; bases unmatched to any gene: 8. This CDR3 has 15 amino acids. The CDR3 DNA reads as TGTGCCAGCAGCTTCGATAGCGGGATGGTGGAGACCCAGTACTTC. Its protein is CASSFDSGMVETQYF.

The gene calls are TRBV11-3 and TRBJ1-3; the D is unclear. Germline CDR1 reads SGHNT; CDR2 reads YENEEA. The CDR3 runs 15 residues. V shed 5 bases and J shed 6 bases, with 17 bases lying between them. The CDR3 nucleotides are TGTGCCAGCAGCCGACTCCCCCCGGGAGCAAACACCATATATTTT. It yields the protein CASSRLPPGANTIYF. Variable domain in full (rest from reference TRBV11-3 and TRBJ1-3): EAGVVQSPRYKIIEKKQPVAFWCNPISGHNTLYWYLQNLGQGPELLIRYENEEAVDDSQLPKDRFSAERLKGVDSTLKIQPAELGDSAVYLCASSRLPPGANTIYFGEGSWLTVV.

The rearrangement uses TRBV5-1 and TRBJ2-7; 11 nucleotides align to TRBD1. The germline gives CDR1 SGHRS, CDR2 YFSETQ. The CDR3 consists of 17 residues. The V and J ends lost 1 base and 2 bases, in that order; junction bases with no gene match: 8. The CDR3 loop reads CASSLSFPGQGAYEQYF. CDR3 DNA sequence: TGCGCCAGCAGCTTGTCTTTCCCGGGACAGGGGGCCTACGAGCAGTACTTC.

This clone was counted once. This chain uses TRBV19 with TRBJ2-3; the match to TRBD2 covers 13 bases. The V segment lost 3 bases and the J segment 4 bases; nucleotides outside the gene matches: 4. Germline loops: CDR1 LNHDA, CDR2 SQIVND (reference sequence). The CDR3 has 16 amino acids. Here the CDR3 reads CASSMLLAGGADTQYF. The CDR3 DNA sequence: TGTGCCAGTAGTATGTTACTAGCGGGGGGGGCAGATACGCAGTATTTT.

The chain is built from TRBV20-1 and TRBJ2-1, with a possible D match to TRBD1 (5 bases). Germline V gene sequence: CDR1 DFQATT, CDR2 SNEGSKA (reference sequence). V lost 5 bases to trimming and J lost 7 bases, with 9 bases between them. This CDR3 has 11 residues. The chain's CDR3 is CSAEKGNEQFF. The DNA of the CDR3 is TGCAGTGCTGAGAAGGGGAATGAGCAGTTCTTC.

This chain connects TRBV7-8 to TRBJ1-4; the match to TRBD1 covers 7 bases. The germline CDR1 and CDR2 sequences are SGHVS and FQNEAQ. V was pared by 5 bases and J by 5 bases, with 8 bases of the junction left unmatched. The CDR3 sequence is 15 residues long. As DNA, the CDR3 is TGTGCCAGCAGCCAGGGGACAGTAGAGAATGAAAAACTGTTTTTT. This codes for CASSQGTVENEKLFF.

The rearrangement links TRBV18 to TRBJ1-1; 8 nucleotides agree with TRBD1. The CDR3 consists of 13 residues. Unmatched junction bases numbered 8, after V lost 3 bases and J lost 11 bases. Germline V gives CDR1 KGHSH, CDR2 LQKENI. CDR3 region: CASSPDRDVVAFF. CDR3 nucleotides: TGTGCCAGCTCACCGGACAGGGATGTAGTGGCTTTCTTT. The full variable domain, its missing parts supplied by reference TRBV18 and TRBJ1-1, is NAGVMQNPRHLVRRRGQEARLRCSPMKGHSHVYWYRQLPEEGLKFMVYLQKENIIDESGMPKERFSAEFPKEGPSILRIQQVVRGDSAAYFCASSPDRDVVAFFGQGTRLTVV.

The chain uses TRBV11-2 and TRBJ2-7, with 8 bases matching TRBD2. V shed 3 bases and J 3 bases; nucleotides not matched to a gene: 4. The CDR3 totals 14 residues. CDR1 and CDR2 (germline): SGHAT, FQNNGV. CDR3 nucleotides: TGTGCCAGCAGCTTTACTAGCGGTATCTACGAGCAGTACTTC. This translates into CASSFTSGIYEQYF.

CDR3 amino acids: CASSLSGTGRSETQYF. The DNA for the CDR3 is TGTGCCAGCAGCTTAAGCGGGACAGGGCGGTCGGAGACCCAGTACTTC. The rearrangement uses TRBV7-3 and TRBJ2-5; 9 positions agree with TRBD1. CDR1 SGHTA and CDR2 FQGTGA come from the germline V gene. The CDR3 totals 16 residues. V dropped 1 base and J dropped 5; count of bases not matched to a gene: 8.

The chain carries TRBV19 and TRBJ2-5; 10 bases fit TRBD2. The CDR3 has 14 amino acids. Germline CDR1 LNHDA, CDR2 SQIVND (reference sequence). J gave up 1 base and V 6 bases, and 2 bases lay outside the gene matches. CDR3 DNA: TGTGCCAGTAGCGGACTAGCGGCCCAAGAGACCCAGTACTTC. Its translation: CASSGLAAQETQYF.

The genes are TRBV18 and TRBJ1-1; 9 nucleotides align to TRBD1. CDR3 size: 14 residues. The germline V gene encodes CDR1 KGHSH and CDR2 LQKENI. The trim removed 5 bases at V and 4 bases at J, leaving 5 bases unmatched. The CDR3 DNA sequence: TGTGCCAGCTCAACGACAGGGGGTGTCACTGAAGCTTTCTTT. Residues: CASSTTGGVTEAFF.

The rearrangement joins TRBV15 to TRBJ2-3; a possible D gene is TRBD2 (6 bases). Trimming cost V 0 bases and J 2 bases, with 12 bases left between them. The CDR3 extends over 16 amino acids. Germline lookup yields CDR1 LNHNV and CDR2 YYDKDF (reference sequence). CDR3 DNA: TGTGCCACCAGCAGAGATCGCGGGACGTTCACAGATACGCAGTATTTT. It encodes CATSRDRGTFTDTQYF. Based on the CDR3 plus reference TRBV15 and TRBJ2-3, the full variable domain is DAMVIQNPRYQVTQFGKPVTLSCSQTLNHNVMYWYQQKSSQAPKLLFHYYDKDFNNEADTPDNFQSRRPNTSFCFLDIRSPGLGDTAMYLCATSRDRGTFTDTQYFGPGTRLTVL.

The chain recombines TRBV29-1 with TRBJ2-1; no definite D call. Trimming removed 8 bases at V and 9 bases at J, with 11 bases between. Germline V gene sequence: CDR1 SQVTM, CDR2 ANQGSEA. The CDR3 runs to 10 residues. The CDR3 is CSSSRVEQFF. In DNA form, the CDR3 reads TGCAGCTCGAGTCGGGTTGAGCAGTTCTTC.